The TCR beta chain described here comes from a study of control samples from healthy donors and cancer patients. V shed 3 bases and J 6 bases; nucleotides not matched to a gene: 16. The germline V gene has CDR1 SGDLS and CDR2 YYNGEE. This CDR3 has 17 amino acids. Sequencing used immunoSEQ multiplex PCR; TCRdb keeps in-frame clones, though not all of them. This table has 180,000 or so clones, around 93% appearing once. The origin of this receptor is a woman aged 60 to 75 in good health. The chain links TRBV9 to TRBJ2-3, with 7 bases matching TRBD2. Specimen: blood. For the CDR3, the DNA is TGTGCCAGCAGCGCGGGGGACTCGGGAGGTAGGGCGGATACGCAGTATTTT. It codes for CASSAGDSGGRADTQYF.